The entry below gives a single T cell receptor beta chain sequence along with its context. Its specificity is unknown. These data come from a study of T cell responses to AZD1222 COVID-19 vaccine. General study results and limits: Clonal diversity may have been underestimated, and the donors were mostly white British, with more females than males. Repertoires in all cases were sampled only once the peak T cell response had passed. Following two doses of AZD1222, Spike-specific TCR breadth and depth rose. At study baseline, merely a handful of AZD1222 recipients were seropositive.

The CDR3 has 14 residues. CDR1 SQVTM and CDR2 ANQGSEA come from the germline V gene. The V gene lost 4 bases and the J gene lost 2 bases, with 14 bases spanning the gap. The method was immunoSEQ multiplex PCR; TCRdb's version includes in-frame clones alone and lacks a portion of them. The sample records 150,000 or so clones, about 92% being singletons. The receptor was derived from an adult in good health. The sequencing used peripheral blood, collected on day 0 of AZD1222 vaccination. This chain joins TRBV29-1 and TRBJ2-5, with a weak D call TRBD1 (6 bases). The CDR3: CSVGGTREQETQYF. The CDR3 DNA sequence: TGCAGCGTTGGAGGGACACGCGAACAAGAGACCCAGTACTTC.